The rows below give T cell receptor beta chains drawn from one sample of a study of T cell responses to AZD1222 COVID-19 vaccine. Clones were sequenced by immunoSEQ multiplex PCR, and TCRdb holds only the in-frame ones, with some missing. The data show about 190,000 clones, with around 93% seen just once and 9.2% held by the top ten. The sequencing here drew on peripheral blood, taken on day 0 of AZD1222 vaccination. All receptors derive from an adult in good health. CDR3s include the opening cysteine and the closing phenylalanine or tryptophan. A D gene is named only where the DNA matches it firmly. The size entry is marked missing in some rows and otherwise reads once, few, many or a size class.

clone_size: NA; j_call: TRBJ2-5; d_call: NA; v_call: TRBV24-1; cdr3_nt: TGTGCCACCAGTGATCAGCCAGGCCAAGAGACCCAGTACTTC; cdr3_aa: CATSDQPGQETQYF
clone_size: NA; j_call: TRBJ2-5; d_call: TRBD2; v_call: TRBV5-1; cdr3_nt: TGCGCCAGCAGCTTGGGGGGAGGGCAGATCCAAGAGACCCAGTACTTC; cdr3_aa: CASSLGGGQIQETQYF
clone_size: once; j_call: TRBJ2-7; d_call: NA; v_call: TRBV10-2; cdr3_nt: TGCGCCAGTCGCCTAGCGCCTACCTACGAGCAGTACTTC; cdr3_aa: CASRLAPTYEQYF
clone_size: NA; j_call: TRBJ1-6; d_call: TRBD1; v_call: TRBV7-9; cdr3_nt: TGTGCCAGCAGCCCCCCGACAGGGGAATATTCACCCCTCCACTTT; cdr3_aa: CASSPPTGEYSPLHF
clone_size: NA; j_call: TRBJ1-3; d_call: TRBD1; v_call: TRBV19; cdr3_nt: TGTGCCACTACCGGGACAGGGGGAGGAAACACCATATATTTT; cdr3_aa: CATTGTGGGNTIYF
clone_size: NA; j_call: TRBJ2-5; d_call: NA; v_call: TRBV5-1; cdr3_nt: TGCGCCAGCAGCAACCAAGAGACCCAGTACTTC; cdr3_aa: CASSNQETQYF
clone_size: NA; j_call: TRBJ1-5; d_call: NA; v_call: TRBV28; cdr3_nt: TGTGCCAGCAGTTTCCAGGGAAGTAGCAATCAGCCCCAGCATTTT; cdr3_aa: CASSFQGSSNQPQHF
clone_size: NA; j_call: TRBJ1-6; d_call: NA; v_call: TRBV10-1; cdr3_nt: TGCGCCAGCAGTGAGTCGGGGGACTCACCCCTCCACTTT; cdr3_aa: CASSESGDSPLHF
clone_size: NA; j_call: TRBJ2-7; d_call: NA; v_call: TRBV1; cdr3_nt: TGCACCAGCAGCCCGGAGGTGAGATACGAGCAGTACTTC; cdr3_aa: CTSSPEVRYEQYF
clone_size: NA; j_call: TRBJ2-2; d_call: NA; v_call: TRBV6-4; cdr3_nt: TGTGCCAGCAGTGAGGAGGGGCTGCCCACCGGGGAGCTGTTTTTT; cdr3_aa: CASSEEGLPTGELFF
clone_size: NA; j_call: TRBJ2-1; d_call: TRBD2; v_call: TRBV19; cdr3_nt: TGTGCCAGTAGCGCCGGGACTAGCGGTTACAATGAGCAGTTCTTC; cdr3_aa: CASSAGTSGYNEQFF
clone_size: few; j_call: TRBJ2-1; d_call: TRBD2; v_call: TRBV10-3; cdr3_nt: TGTGCCATCAGGGGGACTAGCGGGAGAGGAAATGAGCAGTTCTTC; cdr3_aa: CAIRGTSGRGNEQFF
clone_size: NA; j_call: TRBJ2-2; d_call: TRBD1; v_call: TRBV6-5; cdr3_nt: TGTGCCAGCAGCCGGGACAGGCCAAACACCGGGGAGCTGTTTTTT; cdr3_aa: CASSRDRPNTGELFF
clone_size: NA; j_call: TRBJ2-2; d_call: NA; v_call: TRBV5-1; cdr3_nt: TGCGCCAGCAGCGCCGGGACTTTGAACACCGGGGAGCTGTTTTTT; cdr3_aa: CASSAGTLNTGELFF
clone_size: NA; j_call: TRBJ1-2; d_call: NA; v_call: TRBV7-8; cdr3_nt: TGTGCCAGCAGCTTAGGTCTAGTCAGGGAAGGCTACACCTTC; cdr3_aa: CASSLGLVREGYTF
clone_size: NA; j_call: TRBJ2-1; d_call: TRBD2; v_call: TRBV29-1; cdr3_nt: TGCAGCGTCAGGGGACTAGCGGGAGTTGAGCAGTTCTTC; cdr3_aa: CSVRGLAGVEQFF
clone_size: NA; j_call: TRBJ2-1; d_call: TRBD2; v_call: TRBV7-8; cdr3_nt: TGTGCCAGCAGCTTACTCACCGGGACTACTAACACTAATGAGCAGTTCTTC; cdr3_aa: CASSLLTGTTNTNEQFF
clone_size: few; j_call: TRBJ2-7; d_call: NA; v_call: TRBV5-6; cdr3_nt: TGTGCCAGCAGCTTCAGGAACCTAGCCCGAACCTACGAGCAGTACTTC; cdr3_aa: CASSFRNLARTYEQYF
clone_size: NA; j_call: TRBJ1-6; d_call: NA; v_call: TRBV25-1; cdr3_nt: TGTGCCAGCAGTAAGGGATCCAATTTGGGTAATTCACCCCTCCACTTT; cdr3_aa: CASSKGSNLGNSPLHF
clone_size: NA; j_call: TRBJ2-1; d_call: TRBD2; v_call: TRBV24-1; cdr3_nt: TGTGCCACCAGTGATTTTGAGCGGGAGGGCCGTGACGGTGAGCAGTTCTTC; cdr3_aa: CATSDFEREGRDGEQFF
clone_size: NA; j_call: TRBJ2-7; d_call: TRBD1; v_call: TRBV15; cdr3_nt: TGTGCCACCAGCTACTTCACAGGACAGGAGTACTCCTACGAGCAGTACTTC; cdr3_aa: CATSYFTGQEYSYEQYF
clone_size: NA; j_call: TRBJ1-6; d_call: NA; v_call: TRBV6-4; cdr3_nt: TGTGCCAGCAGTGAGGGGGGAGGGAATTCACCCCTCCACTTT; cdr3_aa: CASSEGGGNSPLHF
clone_size: NA; j_call: TRBJ2-7; d_call: NA; v_call: TRBV6-2/TRBV6-3; cdr3_nt: TGTGCCAGCAGTTACTCGAGCAGGGATTACGAGCAGTACTTC; cdr3_aa: CASSYSSRDYEQYF
clone_size: NA; j_call: TRBJ1-2; d_call: NA; v_call: TRBV9; cdr3_nt: TGTGCCAGCACCGAGGGGGGGAGTTATGGCTACACCTTC; cdr3_aa: CASTEGGSYGYTF
clone_size: NA; j_call: TRBJ1-2; d_call: TRBD1; v_call: TRBV27; cdr3_nt: TGTGCCACCATCGGCGGACAGGACCGTAACTATGGCTACACCTTC; cdr3_aa: CATIGGQDRNYGYTF
clone_size: NA; j_call: TRBJ2-7; d_call: TRBD1; v_call: TRBV27; cdr3_nt: TGTGCCAGCAGTTTACAGGGGGCCGCCCCCTACGAGCAGTACTTC; cdr3_aa: CASSLQGAAPYEQYF
clone_size: NA; j_call: TRBJ2-4; d_call: NA; v_call: TRBV7-2; cdr3_nt: TGTGCCAGCAGCTTAGAGTCGGGACATAGCAAAAACATTCAGTACTTC; cdr3_aa: CASSLESGHSKNIQYF
clone_size: NA; j_call: TRBJ1-2; d_call: NA; v_call: TRBV7-9; cdr3_nt: TGTGCCAGCAGCTTGCTGGGGGGCTATGGCTACACCTTC; cdr3_aa: CASSLLGGYGYTF
clone_size: NA; j_call: TRBJ1-2; d_call: NA; v_call: TRBV28; cdr3_nt: TGTGCCAGCAGTCCCACATCAGGGGTCCTTAACTATGGCTACACCTTC; cdr3_aa: CASSPTSGVLNYGYTF
clone_size: NA; j_call: TRBJ2-3; d_call: NA; v_call: TRBV19; cdr3_nt: TGTGCCAGTAGGCCCGCACCGGCAGATACGCAGTATTTT; cdr3_aa: CASRPAPADTQYF
clone_size: NA; j_call: TRBJ2-7; d_call: TRBD1; v_call: TRBV7-3; cdr3_nt: TGTGCCAGCAGCTTAGGACAGGGCCGTAACGAGCAGTACTTC; cdr3_aa: CASSLGQGRNEQYF
clone_size: NA; j_call: TRBJ1-2; d_call: NA; v_call: TRBV5-8; cdr3_nt: TGTGCCAGCAGCAAGGAGGCCCCAGGGATCTATGGCTACACCTTC; cdr3_aa: CASSKEAPGIYGYTF
clone_size: once; j_call: TRBJ1-2; d_call: TRBD1; v_call: TRBV27; cdr3_nt: TGTGCCAGCAGTTTATCTACCGGACAGGTTAATGGCTACACCTTC; cdr3_aa: CASSLSTGQVNGYTF
clone_size: NA; j_call: TRBJ1-1; d_call: TRBD1; v_call: TRBV27; cdr3_nt: TGTGCCAGCAGCACAGGGGGCACTGAAGCTTTCTTT; cdr3_aa: CASSTGGTEAFF
clone_size: NA; j_call: TRBJ1-1; d_call: NA; v_call: TRBV5-1; cdr3_nt: TGCGCCAGCAGCTTGGGGCCAGCAAACACTGAAGCTTTCTTT; cdr3_aa: CASSLGPANTEAFF
clone_size: once; j_call: TRBJ2-3; d_call: NA; v_call: TRBV28; cdr3_nt: TGTGCCAGCAGTCCTGAGGGACGGACAGATACGCAGTATTTT; cdr3_aa: CASSPEGRTDTQYF
clone_size: NA; j_call: TRBJ1-1; d_call: NA; v_call: TRBV23-1; cdr3_nt: TGCGCCAGCAGTCAATCTTTGGAGGAAGCTTTCTTT; cdr3_aa: CASSQSLEEAFF
clone_size: NA; j_call: TRBJ2-5; d_call: TRBD2; v_call: TRBV5-1; cdr3_nt: TGCGCCAGCAGCTTAGGGACTAGCTCAGAGACCCAGTACTTC; cdr3_aa: CASSLGTSSETQYF
clone_size: NA; j_call: TRBJ2-3; d_call: TRBD2; v_call: TRBV13; cdr3_nt: TGTGCCAGCAGCTGGATTAGCGGGAGGGAGGGGCCAGATACGCAGTATTTT; cdr3_aa: CASSWISGREGPDTQYF
clone_size: NA; j_call: TRBJ2-7; d_call: TRBD2; v_call: TRBV7-9; cdr3_nt: TGTGCCAGCAGCTTTAGCGGGAGGTTTCACGAGCAGTACTTC; cdr3_aa: CASSFSGRFHEQYF
clone_size: NA; j_call: TRBJ1-1; d_call: NA; v_call: TRBV29-1; cdr3_nt: TGCAGCGTGAGGGGTATGAACACTGAAGCTTTCTTT; cdr3_aa: CSVRGMNTEAFF